This TCR beta chain was sequenced for a study of T cell changes during pregnancy in multiple sclerosis. Method: immunoSEQ multiplex PCR; TCRdb's copy keeps in-frame clones and lacks some. Seen here are approximately 44,000 clones, about 89% observed once, and the top ten hold approximately 0.64%. The V gene lost 2 bases and the J gene lost 4 bases, with 14 bases spanning the gap. Germline V gene data show CDR1 as MNHNY and CDR2 as SVGAGI (reference sequence). CDR3 length equals 15 residues. Source: CD4+ T cells from peripheral blood mononuclear cells, taken in the first trimester of pregnancy. The chain has TRBV6-6 and TRBJ1-1; maybe TRBD1 (6 bases). The TCR sequence derives from a female donor with multiple sclerosis, enrolled in a pregnancy study. The CDR3 coding sequence is TGTGCCAGCAGTTACCCAGAGGGGGTCCCCACTGAAGCTTTCTTT. It codes for CASSYPEGVPTEAFF.